The 10 T cell receptor beta chains reported below all come from one sample, sequenced in a study of T cell changes during pregnancy in multiple sclerosis. Produced via immunoSEQ multiplex PCR; TCRdb's table is partial and in-frame only. This sample carries around 70,000 clones, roughly nine tenths of them seen once, and the ten largest clones take around 0.89%. The sequencing here drew on peripheral blood, taken in the second trimester of pregnancy. These receptors came from a female donor with multiple sclerosis, enrolled in a pregnancy study.

The CDR3 spells CASRTGRNQPQHF. DNA of the CDR3: TGTGCCAGTAGGACAGGACGCAATCAGCCCCAGCATTTT. The chain employs TRBV19 and TRBJ1-5, with D perhaps TRBD1 (6 bases). V was pared by 6 bases and J by 2 bases, with 8 bases between. This CDR3 has 13 amino acids. From germline, CDR1 is LNHDA and CDR2 SQIVND (reference sequence).

This CDR3 reads CASSPGTNYGYTF. Here the CDR3 DNA reads TGTGCCAGCTCACCGGGCACTAACTATGGCTACACCTTC. The chain recombines TRBV18 with TRBJ1-2; D remains ambiguous. The V gene's germline CDR1 is KGHSH and CDR2 LQKENI. Trimming left V 3 bases short and J 0 bases short, with 5 bases between. The CDR3 extends over 13 amino acids. The whole variable domain, filled in from reference TRBV18 and TRBJ1-2, reads NAGVMQNPRHLVRRRGQEARLRCSPMKGHSHVYWYRQLPEEGLKFMVYLQKENIIDESGMPKERFSAEFPKEGPSILRIQQVVRGDSAAYFCASSPGTNYGYTFGSGTRLTVV.

CDR3 DNA: TGTGCCAGCAGTCAGATAACAACCTATGAAAAACTGTTTTTT. As protein: CASSQITTYEKLFF. The chain recombines TRBV7-9 with TRBJ1-4; no clear D. Germline-derived CDR1 and CDR2 are SEHNR and FQNEAQ (reference sequence). The CDR3 consists of 14 residues. V lost 6 bases, J lost 6 bases, and 14 bases lay in between.

This rearrangement joins TRBV15 to TRBJ1-5, with no clear D. The CDR3 length is 20 residues. CDR1 and CDR2 from the germline V gene are LNHNV and YYDKDF (reference sequence). V lost 0 bases and J lost 4, with 25 bases in between. The CDR3 reads CATSRDYGSGASGENQPQHF. The CDR3 DNA reads TGTGCCACCAGCAGAGATTATGGGTCGGGAGCGTCCGGAGAAAATCAGCCCCAGCATTTT.

This chain connects TRBV19 to TRBJ1-2; D gene unclear. Germline CDR1 and CDR2: LNHDA and SQIVND (reference sequence). This CDR3 has 13 residues. The V and J ends lost 3 bases and 10 bases respectively, with 15 bases between them. Here the CDR3 reads CASSMKLSHVYTF. CDR3 bases: TGTGCCAGTAGTATGAAGCTCTCGCACGTCTACACCTTC.

On this clone itself: Other DNA variants within this sample encode the same CDR3. The chain links TRBV19 to TRBJ2-3, with TRBD2 as a possible D gene (6 bases). The CDR3 length is 11 residues. Per germline, CDR1 LNHDA and CDR2 SQIVND (reference sequence). Trimming took off 8 bases at V and 6 bases at J, with 9 bases between the two ends. CDR3 sequence reads: CASRRGDTQYF. The CDR3 nucleotides read TGTGCCAGTCGCCGGGGGGATACGCAGTATTTT.

Turning to this clone: The junction shows a germline mismatch at one end, possibly a read error. The rearrangement uses TRBV7-7 and TRBJ2-5, with D tentatively TRBD1 (5 bases). The germline V gene encodes CDR1 SSHAT and CDR2 FNYEAQ (reference sequence). The length of the CDR3 is 14 residues. CDR3: CASSLEAGQETQYF. The CDR3 DNA reads TGTGCTAGCAGCTTAGAGGCAGGGCAAGAGACCCAGTACTTC.

V gene TRBV1 combines with J gene TRBJ1-1; the D call of TRBD1 is as the table states it, not checked on the DNA. TRBV1 is a known pseudogene. CDR3 length: 16 residues. This CDR3 reads CTSNTDRGAPNTEAFF. CDR3 coding DNA: TGCACCAGCAACACCGACAGGGGGGCCCCGAACACTGAAGCTTTCTTT.

The V call is TRBV7-2, the J call TRBJ1-5; D is unclear. Germline loops: CDR1 SGHTA, CDR2 FQGNSA. V was cut by 0 bases and J by 4 bases, with 7 bases left in between. This CDR3 is built from 14 residues. The CDR3 loop is CASSLARVNQPQHF. The DNA of the CDR3 is TGTGCCAGCAGCTTAGCCCGGGTTAATCAGCCCCAGCATTTT. The variable domain in full, completed from reference TRBV7-2 and TRBJ1-5, reads GAGVSQSPSNKVTEKGKDVELRCDPISGHTALYWYRQSLGQGLEFLIYFQGNSAPDKSGLPSDRFSAERTGGSVSTLTIQRTQQEDSAVYLCASSLARVNQPQHFGDGTRLSIL.

This clone showed up just a few times. This chain joins TRBV29-1 and TRBJ1-1; D is possibly TRBD1 (5 bases). CDR1 SQVTM and CDR2 ANQGSEA come from the germline V gene. V lost 4 bases and J lost 3, with 12 bases in between. This CDR3 contains 13 residues. CDR3 residues: CSVGLGVYTEAFF. The CDR3 DNA is TGCAGCGTTGGATTAGGGGTTTACACTGAAGCTTTCTTT.